These 6 T cell receptor beta chains share one sample of origin, sequenced in a study of cytomegalovirus exposure and HLA in healthy donors. PCR employed 60 Vbeta and 13 Jbeta primers. Assay: immunoSEQ multiplex PCR; the TCRdb copy retains only in-frame clones and omits some. The sample has roughly 130,000 clones, roughly 79% seen once. The sequencing sample was made of PBMCs. These TCRs come from a woman between 50 and 59 years old in good health and CMV-seronegative.

The gene calls are TRBV5-4 and TRBJ2-2; weak D call: TRBD2 (7 bases). V was trimmed by 4 bases and J by 5 bases, leaving 18 bases between them. Germline V gene lookup returns CDR1 SGHNT and CDR2 YYREEE (reference sequence). The CDR3 contains 16 residues. The CDR3 protein is CASSPPAGAGTGELFF. The CDR3 coding sequence is TGTGCCAGCAGCCCCCCTGCGGGGGCCGGAACCGGGGAGCTGTTTTTT. The entire variable domain, with the rest obtained from reference TRBV5-4 and TRBJ2-2, is as follows: ETGVTQSPTHLIKTRGQQVTLRCSSQSGHNTVSWYQQALGQGPQFIFQYYREEENGRGNFPPRFSGLQFPNYSSELNVNALELDDSALYLCASSPPAGAGTGELFFGEGSRLTVL.

This rearrangement joins TRBV30 to TRBJ1-1; maybe TRBD1 (5 bases). The V gene lost 3 bases and the J gene lost 1 base, with 15 bases spanning the gap. Looked up from germline, CDR1 is GTSNPN and CDR2 is SVGIG (reference sequence). There are 15 residues in the CDR3. CDR3: CAWRLDSSANTEAFF. The CDR3 DNA sequence: TGTGCCTGGAGGCTCGACAGCTCCGCGAACACTGAAGCTTTCTTT.

This chain joins TRBV5-8 and TRBJ1-3; D ambiguous. Germline V gives CDR1 SGHTS, CDR2 YDEGEE. V lost 4 bases to trimming and J lost 0 bases, with 23 bases between them. The CDR3 consists of 19 residues. The CDR3 is CASSPKLFSTSDSGNTIYF. As DNA, the CDR3 is TGTGCCAGCAGCCCAAAACTATTCAGCACATCTGACTCTGGAAACACCATATATTTT. The variable domain in full, with the rest retrieved from reference TRBV5-8 and TRBJ1-3, is EAGVTQSPTHLIKTRGQQATLRCSPISGHTSVYWYQQALGLGLQFLLWYDEGEERNRGNFPPRFSGRQFPNYSSELNVNALELEDSALYLCASSPKLFSTSDSGNTIYFGEGSWLTVV.

This sequence joins TRBV15 and TRBJ2-3, with a tentative D call TRBD1 (5 bases). V lost 11 bases and J 5 bases, leaving 14 bases between the germline ends. The germline V gene has CDR1 LNHNV and CDR2 YYDKDF (reference sequence). The CDR3 loop spans 12 amino acids. CDR3 region: CARTGQGDTQYF. The CDR3 nucleotides are TGTGCCCGTACTGGGCAGGGAGATACGCAGTATTTT.

This chain links TRBV7-9 with TRBJ1-1; tentative D call: TRBD1 (5 bases). Deletions cut 7 bases from V and 0 bases from J, with 12 bases between. CDR1 and CDR2 from the germline V gene are SEHNR and FQNEAQ (reference sequence). There are 14 residues in the CDR3. The CDR3 DNA reads TGTGCCAGCACTCCCGAAGGGGTGAACACTGAAGCTTTCTTT. Its translation: CASTPEGVNTEAFF.

This clone appeared a single time. The chain joins TRBV5-6 to TRBJ2-1; D may be TRBD1 (5 bases). The CDR3 is 18 residues long. V dropped 4 bases and J dropped 0 bases, with 20 bases sitting between them. Germline CDR1 SGHDT, CDR2 YYEEEE. CDR3 nucleotide sequence: TGTGCCAGCAGCCCGATGGGGCCTTCGCAAAGCTCCTACAATGAGCAGTTCTTC. As protein: CASSPMGPSQSSYNEQFF.